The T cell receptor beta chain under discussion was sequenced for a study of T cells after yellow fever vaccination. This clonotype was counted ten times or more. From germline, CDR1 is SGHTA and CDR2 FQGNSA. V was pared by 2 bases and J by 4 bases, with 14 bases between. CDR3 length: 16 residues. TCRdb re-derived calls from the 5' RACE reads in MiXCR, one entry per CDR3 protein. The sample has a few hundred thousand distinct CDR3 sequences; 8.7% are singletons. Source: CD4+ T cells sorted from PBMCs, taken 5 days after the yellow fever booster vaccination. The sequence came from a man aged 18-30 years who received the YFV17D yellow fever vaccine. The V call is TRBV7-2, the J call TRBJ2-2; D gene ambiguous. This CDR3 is CASSLKPGSVTGELFF. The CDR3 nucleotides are TGTGCCAGCAGCTTAAAGCCCGGCTCGGTCACCGGGGAGCTGTTTTTT.